Sequencing of this T cell receptor beta chain was carried out in a study of identical twins. General observations from the study: Out-of-frame beta sequences exhibited a weaker degree of excess twin sharing. Modeled out-of-frame TCR alpha sharing in monozygotic twins fell below observed levels. Within cord blood, abundant beta clonotypes carried fewer insertions, but memory repertoires showed no such trend.

Germline-derived CDR1 and CDR2 are SGHTS and YDEGEE. V was pared by 2 bases and J by 8 bases, with 3 bases of the junction left unmatched. This CDR3 has 15 residues. This clonotype was detected a few times. Antigen specificity is unknown. It was template switching that added a universal primer site, and there were unique molecular identifiers on the cDNA. TCRdb analysed the 5' RACE reads with MiXCR anew, one entry per CDR3 protein. The sample contains approximately 490,000 distinct CDR3 sequences, 20% to 25% of which appear only once. This sample also appeared in a second study, on yellow fever vaccine responses in identical twins.

Specimen: CD4+ T cells sorted from blood. This TCR derives from a woman aged 18-29 years in good health. The chain couples TRBV5-8 to TRBJ2-1, with 14 bases fitting TRBD2. The CDR3, as DNA: TGTGCCAGCAGCTTAGGACTAGCGGGAGGCCATGAGCAGTTCTTC. Translating it yields CASSLGLAGGHEQFF.